Included here is one T cell receptor beta chain sequence, with context. Its specificity is unknown. The data were obtained in a study of T cell responses to AZD1222 COVID-19 vaccine. The study's findings and limits: Mapped onto spike, vaccine-associated CD4 TCRs spanned it and were dominant at 160-218 and 743-854. It should be noted that donors were predominantly white British and more often female, and clonal diversity was possibly underestimated.

Profiled with immunoSEQ multiplex PCR; TCRdb holds only in-frame clones, not every one. The sample comprises tens of thousands of clones, about 88% of which are singletons, and 6.9% rests with the top ten. The J segment lost 5 bases and the V segment lost 4 bases, leaving 9 bases of the junction unmatched. This CDR3 region has 15 residues. Germline V gene sequence: CDR1 LNHDA, CDR2 SQIVND (reference sequence). This chain links TRBV19 with TRBJ1-1; 8 bases line up with TRBD1. This TCR was recovered from an adult who received the AZD1222 COVID-19 vaccine. The material was peripheral blood, obtained 28 days after the second AZD1222 dose. This CDR3 reads CASSTFQGAGTEAFF. In DNA form, the CDR3 reads TGTGCCAGTAGTACTTTCCAGGGGGCAGGGACTGAAGCTTTCTTT.